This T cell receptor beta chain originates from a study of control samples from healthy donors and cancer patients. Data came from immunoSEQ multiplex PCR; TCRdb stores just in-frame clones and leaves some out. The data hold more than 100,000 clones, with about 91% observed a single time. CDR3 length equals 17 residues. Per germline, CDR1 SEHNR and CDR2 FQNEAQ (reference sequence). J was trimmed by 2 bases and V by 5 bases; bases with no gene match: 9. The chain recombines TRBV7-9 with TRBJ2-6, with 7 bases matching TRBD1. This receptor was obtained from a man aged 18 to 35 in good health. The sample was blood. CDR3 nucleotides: TGTGCCAGCAGCGTATACTTGACAGGGCCTGGGGCCAACGTCCTGACTTTC. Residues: CASSVYLTGPGANVLTF.